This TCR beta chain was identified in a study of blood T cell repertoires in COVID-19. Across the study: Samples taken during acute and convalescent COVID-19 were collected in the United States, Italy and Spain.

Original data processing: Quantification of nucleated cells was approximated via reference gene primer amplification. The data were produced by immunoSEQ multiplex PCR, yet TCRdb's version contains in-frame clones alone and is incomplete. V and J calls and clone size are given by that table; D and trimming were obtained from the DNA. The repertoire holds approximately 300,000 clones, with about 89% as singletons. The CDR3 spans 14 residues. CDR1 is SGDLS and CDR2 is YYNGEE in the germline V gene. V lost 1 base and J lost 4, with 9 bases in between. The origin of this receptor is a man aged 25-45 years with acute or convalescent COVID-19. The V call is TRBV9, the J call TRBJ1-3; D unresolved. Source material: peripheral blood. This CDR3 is CASSVRGTGNTIYF. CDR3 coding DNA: TGTGCCAGCAGCGTACGGGGTACGGGAAACACCATATATTTT.